This T cell receptor beta chain is drawn from a study of T cell responses to AZD1222 COVID-19 vaccine. After removal of 4 bases from V and 0 bases from J, the junction contained 2 bases not matched to a gene. Germline V CDR1 and CDR2: KGHSH, LQKENI. The CDR3 has 16 residues. TCRdb keeps only in-frame clones here, not all; method: immunoSEQ multiplex PCR. Among 150,000 to 180,000 clones, 90% were seen once, and the ten largest hold approximately 17%. The receptor's source is an adult in good health. The V gene is TRBV18, the J gene TRBJ1-5, with TRBD1 matching over 11 bases. The sequencing used peripheral blood, collected on day 0 of AZD1222 vaccination. CDR3 residues: CASSLGTGGSNQPQHF. The DNA for the CDR3 is TGTGCCAGCTCACTAGGGACAGGGGGTAGCAATCAGCCCCAGCATTTT.